A single T cell receptor (beta chain) is shown here with its context. As to time point: blood 4 weeks post-SBRT, at nephrectomy. The treatment: 15 Gy SBRT to primary tumor, nephrectomy 4 weeks later. These data are taken from a study of radiation and T cells in renal cell carcinoma. Profiled with immunoSEQ multiplex PCR; TCRdb holds only in-frame clones, not every one. The table shows around 95,000 clones, with more than 65% occurring only once. This sample comprised blood, obtained from a patient whose treatment included radiotherapy and nephrectomy. The TCR sequence derives from a man aged 60 to 75 with renal cell carcinoma.

The CDR3 region is CSAAIDLEQYF. The CDR3 DNA is TGCAGTGCCGCTATAGATCTCGAGCAGTACTTC. This chain uses TRBV20-1 with TRBJ2-7; D uncertain. V was cut by 6 bases and J by 6 bases, with 12 bases left in between. The CDR3 length is 11 residues. Looked up from germline, CDR1 is DFQATT and CDR2 is SNEGSKA (reference sequence).